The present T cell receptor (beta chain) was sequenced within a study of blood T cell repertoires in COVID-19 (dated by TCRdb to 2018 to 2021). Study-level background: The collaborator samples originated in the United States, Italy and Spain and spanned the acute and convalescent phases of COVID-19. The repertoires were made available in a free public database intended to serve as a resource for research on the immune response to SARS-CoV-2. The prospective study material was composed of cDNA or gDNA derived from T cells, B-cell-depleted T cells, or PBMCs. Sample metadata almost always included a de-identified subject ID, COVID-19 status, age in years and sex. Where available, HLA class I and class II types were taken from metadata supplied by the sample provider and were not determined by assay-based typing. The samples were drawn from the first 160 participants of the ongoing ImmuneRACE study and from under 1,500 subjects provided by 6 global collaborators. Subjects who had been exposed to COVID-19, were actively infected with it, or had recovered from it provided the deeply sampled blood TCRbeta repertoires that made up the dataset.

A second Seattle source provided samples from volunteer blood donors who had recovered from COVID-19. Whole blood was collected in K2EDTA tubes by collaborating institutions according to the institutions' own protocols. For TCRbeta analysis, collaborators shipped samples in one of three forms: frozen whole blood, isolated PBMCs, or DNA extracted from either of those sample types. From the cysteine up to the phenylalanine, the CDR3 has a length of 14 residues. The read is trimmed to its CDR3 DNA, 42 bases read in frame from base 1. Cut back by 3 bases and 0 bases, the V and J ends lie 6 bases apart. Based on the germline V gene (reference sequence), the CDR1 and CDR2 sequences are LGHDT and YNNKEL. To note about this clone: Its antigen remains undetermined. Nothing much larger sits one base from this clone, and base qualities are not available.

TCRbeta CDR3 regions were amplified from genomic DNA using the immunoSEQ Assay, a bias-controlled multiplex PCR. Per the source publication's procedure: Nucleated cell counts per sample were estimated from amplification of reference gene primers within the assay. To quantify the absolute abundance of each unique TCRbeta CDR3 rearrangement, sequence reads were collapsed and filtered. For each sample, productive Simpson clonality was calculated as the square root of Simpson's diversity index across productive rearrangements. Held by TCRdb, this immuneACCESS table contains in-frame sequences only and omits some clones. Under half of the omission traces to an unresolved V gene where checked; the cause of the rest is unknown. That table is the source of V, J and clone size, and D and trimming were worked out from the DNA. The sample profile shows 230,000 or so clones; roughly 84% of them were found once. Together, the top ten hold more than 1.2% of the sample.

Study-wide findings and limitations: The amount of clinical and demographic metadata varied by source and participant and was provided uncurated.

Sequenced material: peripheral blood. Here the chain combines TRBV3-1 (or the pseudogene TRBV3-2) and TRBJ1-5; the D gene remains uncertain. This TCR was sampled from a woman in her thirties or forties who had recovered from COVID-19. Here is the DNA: TGTGCCAGCAGCCAGAGCCTTAGCAATCAGCCCCAGCATTTT. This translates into CASSQSLSNQPQHF.